The 19 T cell receptor beta chains below were found in one sample sequenced in a study of CD8 T cells in Susac syndrome. Roughly 0.45 to 1 ug RNA was reverse transcribed with random hexamers. A single record per CDR3 protein comes from TCRdb applying MiXCR to the immunoSEQ multiplex PCR reads. Among around 95,000 distinct CDR3 sequences listed, 95% were seen once. Input material: CD8+ T cells from PBMCs. The receptors derive from a human donor with Susac syndrome.

This clonotype was seen only once. The chain recombines TRBV2 with TRBJ1-2; D is uncertain. Germline CDR1 is SNHLY and CDR2 is FYNNEI. Trimming took off 8 bases at V and 8 bases at J, with 15 bases between the two ends. The CDR3 runs 12 residues. CDR3 DNA sequence: TGTGCCAGCGGAGATCGAAACTGGGGCTACACCTTC. Translation: CASGDRNWGYTF.

The chain is built from TRBV20-1 and TRBJ1-2; 8 bases are a match to TRBD1. CDR1 is DFQATT, CDR2 SNEGSKA, per germline (reference sequence). The CDR3 runs to 10 residues. V was clipped by 6 bases and J by 11 bases; unmatched bases: 5. DNA for the CDR3: TGCAGTGCACCCGGGACAGGATACACCTTC. As protein: CSAPGTGYTF.

This rearrangement joins TRBV20-1 to TRBJ2-2; possible D gene TRBD2, 6 bases. The CDR3 is made up of 14 amino acids. Trimming shortened V by 3 bases and J by 2 bases, and 10 bases separated the two germline ends. From germline, CDR1 is DFQATT and CDR2 SNEGSKA (reference sequence). CDR3 DNA sequence: TGCAGTGCTAGGGTGGGACTCAACACCGGGGAGCTGTTTTTT. It codes for CSARVGLNTGELFF.

The rearrangement links TRBV29-1 to TRBJ1-4; TRBD1 is a possible D gene (5 bases). Germline V lookup: CDR1 SQVTM, CDR2 ANQGSEA. Between the trimmed V and J ends, which lost 3 bases and 7 bases, there was a span of 18 bases. The CDR3 runs 15 residues. This CDR3 is CSVEGGATAGEKLFF. The DNA of the CDR3 is TGCAGCGTTGAGGGCGGGGCGACAGCCGGTGAAAAACTGTTTTTT.

V and J are TRBV29-1 and TRBJ1-1; TRBD1 is a possible D gene (6 bases). Germline V CDR1 and CDR2: SQVTM, ANQGSEA. The CDR3 is 14 amino acids. Trimming took off 4 bases at V and 4 bases at J, with 16 bases between the two ends. The CDR3 DNA sequence: TGCAGCGTTGCCTCGACGAGGGGGAGCACTGAAGCTTTCTTT. Its translation is CSVASTRGSTEAFF.

The chain recombines TRBV24-1 with TRBJ2-1; 10 bases fit TRBD2. The germline CDR1 and CDR2 sequences are KGHDR and SFDVKD. Germline trimming cut 1 base from V and 9 bases from J; bases unmatched to any gene: 8. CDR3 length: 16 residues. This CDR3 reads CATSDLRLAGAAEQFF. The CDR3 DNA is TGTGCCACCAGTGATTTACGCCTAGCGGGAGCAGCTGAGCAGTTCTTC.

This rearrangement joins TRBV20-1 to TRBJ2-3, with 8 bases identical to TRBD1. This CDR3 contains 15 residues. Germline V gene sequence: CDR1 DFQATT, CDR2 SNEGSKA (reference sequence). Trimming removed 6 bases from V and 5 bases from J; junction bases left unmatched: 13. The CDR3 protein is CSANRRDRKRDTQYF. The DNA for the CDR3 is TGCAGTGCGAACCGCCGGGACAGGAAACGAGATACGCAGTATTTT.

The chain links TRBV27 to TRBJ2-3, with D unresolved. The CDR3 has 14 amino acids. Trimming took 2 bases from V and 4 from J, leaving 10 bases between them. Germline-derived CDR1 and CDR2 are MNHEY and SMNVEV (reference sequence). Here the CDR3 DNA reads TGTGCCAGCAGTTTAACCCCTAAGGCAGATACGCAGTATTTT. Protein product: CASSLTPKADTQYF.

The V call is TRBV25-1, the J call TRBJ2-7; tentatively, D is TRBD1 (6 bases). The V end was cut by 0 bases, the J end by 5 bases, with 11 bases between. The CDR3 sequence is 14 residues long. Germline V gives CDR1 MGHDK, CDR2 SYGVNS. As DNA, the CDR3 is TGTGCCAGCAGTGAATATGGGGGACAAGACGAGCAGTACTTC. It yields the protein CASSEYGGQDEQYF.

This chain links TRBV7-2 with TRBJ2-1; D call uncertain. The ends were cut back, 5 bases at V and 6 bases at J, with 11 bases in the middle. Germline V lookup: CDR1 SGHTA, CDR2 FQGNSA. The CDR3 has 13 amino acids. This chain's CDR3 is CASSPPFLNEQFF. In DNA form, the CDR3 reads TGTGCCAGCAGCCCTCCGTTCCTCAATGAGCAGTTCTTC. Based on the CDR3 plus reference TRBV7-2 and TRBJ2-1, the full variable domain is GAGVSQSPSNKVTEKGKDVELRCDPISGHTALYWYRQSLGQGLEFLIYFQGNSAPDKSGLPSDRFSAERTGGSVSTLTIQRTQQEDSAVYLCASSPPFLNEQFFGPGTRLTVL.

This sequence joins TRBV5-1 and TRBJ2-2, with D perhaps TRBD2 (5 bases). Trimming stripped 4 bases from V and 0 bases from J, with 13 bases between. CDR1 and CDR2 (germline): SGHRS, YFSETQ. The CDR3 runs 16 residues. The CDR3: CASSPRADANTGELFF. CDR3 in DNA: TGCGCCAGCAGCCCGAGGGCGGACGCGAACACCGGGGAGCTGTTTTTT.

The chain joins TRBV20-1 to TRBJ2-7; 9 bases are a match to TRBD2. V lost 5 bases, J lost 6 bases, and 17 bases stayed unmatched. Per the germline V gene, CDR1 is DFQATT and CDR2 is SNEGSKA (reference sequence). CDR3 length equals 16 residues. CDR3 residues: CSAPPGVAGAGGEQYF. The CDR3 nucleotides are TGCAGTGCTCCACCTGGAGTAGCGGGAGCAGGAGGCGAGCAGTACTTC.

The V and J genes are TRBV3-1 and TRBJ2-3; no reliable D call. Germline values: CDR1 LGHDT, CDR2 YNNKEL (reference sequence). CDR3 size: 14 residues. The V and J ends lost 0 bases and 4 bases respectively, with 8 bases between them. The chain's CDR3 is CASSQDRRADTQYF. Here the CDR3 DNA reads TGTGCCAGCAGCCAAGATCGACGGGCAGATACGCAGTATTTT.

This chain uses TRBV4-2 with TRBJ1-5, with D unresolved. Trimming took 0 bases from V and 7 from J, leaving 16 bases between them. The CDR3 sequence is 16 residues long. Germline CDR1 is LGHNA and CDR2 is YNFKEQ. Written as DNA, the CDR3 is TGTGCCAGCAGCCAAGATGAAGGCGCGGGTTACCAGCCCCAGCATTTT. Protein: CASSQDEGAGYQPQHF.

V is TRBV29-1 and J is TRBJ2-1, with D unclear. CDR1 is SQVTM and CDR2 is ANQGSEA in the germline V gene. This CDR3 contains 13 residues. Trimming shortened V by 6 bases and J by 0 bases, and 9 bases separated the two germline ends. For the CDR3, the DNA is TGCAGCGTAAGACACTCCTCCTACAATGAGCAGTTCTTC. Its translation: CSVRHSSYNEQFF.

This chain links TRBV20-1 with TRBJ1-5; no clear D. CDR1 DFQATT and CDR2 SNEGSKA come from the germline V gene (reference sequence). Trimming left V 3 bases short and J 2 bases short, with 14 bases between. The CDR3 is 15 residues long. CDR3 sequence reads: CSARSRRGGNQPQHF. CDR3 coding DNA: TGCAGTGCTAGGTCTCGACGCGGGGGCAATCAGCCCCAGCATTTT.

As DNA, the CDR3 is TGCAGTGCCCCAGAGGGGGGGAGCTCTGGGGCCAACGTCCTGACTTTC. The encoded protein is CSAPEGGSSGANVLTF. The V gene is TRBV20-1, the J gene TRBJ2-6; possible D gene TRBD2, 7 bases. Germline CDR1 and CDR2: DFQATT and SNEGSKA (reference sequence). The CDR3 sequence is 16 residues long. Trimming removed 6 bases from V and 0 bases from J, with 15 bases in between.

This chain links TRBV7-9 with TRBJ2-7, with a tentative D call TRBD1 (6 bases). Trimming left V 2 bases short and J 3 bases short, with 8 bases between. The germline CDR1 and CDR2 sequences are SEHNR and FQNEAQ (reference sequence). This CDR3 spans 13 amino acids. This chain's CDR3 is CASSLQGNYEQYF. Written as DNA, the CDR3 is TGTGCCAGCAGCTTACAGGGGAACTACGAGCAGTACTTC.

This clonotype has just one count. This sequence joins TRBV20-1 and TRBJ2-1; D gene uncertain. This CDR3 has 11 residues. V dropped 8 bases and J dropped 3 bases, with 8 bases sitting between them. Germline-derived CDR1 and CDR2 are DFQATT and SNEGSKA (reference sequence). In nucleotides, the CDR3 is TGCAGTCCAAACAACTACAATGAGCAGTTCTTC. Translated, it gives CSPNNYNEQFF.